Presented here are 10 T cell receptor beta chains from one specimen sequenced in a study of tumor and adjacent non-tumor tissue in lung cancer (dated by TCRdb to 2017 to 2018). Preparation of the library involved multiplex PCR. The reads were generated on an Illumina HiSeq 2500. TCRbeta libraries were constructed through three rounds of nested PCR with primers (Table S4) according to protocols modified from ARM-PCR. In TCRdb, the public reads were trimmed at Q25 with fastp and aligned with MiXCR, with productive beta chains retained. Entries that share a CDR3 protein sequence are merged under the most common genes and DNA. Present in this sample are 100,000 to 150,000 distinct CDR3 sequences, about 66% of which were seen just once. The top ten constitute 9.5% to 15% of the sample. RNA was isolated from bulk, unsorted tissue, and RNA quality was assessed with a NanoDrop ND-1000 and an Agilent 2100.

The sample taken for sequencing was lung tumor tissue. Receptor source: a man aged 30 to 39 with non-small cell lung cancer.

This rearrangement joins TRBV7-8 to TRBJ2-7; possible D gene TRBD1, 5 bases. CDR3 length: 15 amino acids. Germline loops: CDR1 SGHVS, CDR2 FQNEAQ. V lost 4 bases, J lost 3 bases, and 16 bases lay in between. CDR3 nucleotides: TGTGCCAGCAGCTCCCTTGGGGCCGCCTTCTACGAGCAGTACTTC. Protein sequence: CASSSLGAAFYEQYF.

The sample holds many counts of this clonotype. The CDR3 spells CASSQDSNSGFPPYEQYF. The CDR3 DNA is TGCGCCAGCAGCCAAGATTCAAATTCAGGGTTCCCTCCCTACGAGCAGTACTTC. The chain employs TRBV4-1 and TRBJ2-7; tentatively, D is TRBD1 (5 bases). The CDR3 totals 18 residues. With 0 bases removed from V and 2 bases from J, the gap between germline ends came to 20 bases. Germline CDR1 MGHRA, CDR2 YSYEKL.

This clonotype was observed a handful of times. This chain connects TRBV6-5 to TRBJ1-2; TRBD1 is a possible D gene (6 bases). This CDR3 has 16 amino acids. Germline assignment: CDR1 MNHEY and CDR2 SVGAGI. V lost 1 base and J 8 bases, leaving 20 bases between the germline ends. The CDR3 DNA follows: TGTGCCAGCAGTTACTTACAGGGTATAGCGGAGTACGGCTACACCTTC. Protein sequence: CASSYLQGIAEYGYTF.

Turning to this clonotype: The germline gene is not matched at one end of the junction; a read error may be the cause. This chain's CDR3 is CASSPNGVSPLYF. As DNA, the CDR3 is TGTGCCAGCAGTCCAAACGGGGTTTCACCCCTCTACTTT. This chain links TRBV6-5 with TRBJ1-6; no firm D call. This CDR3 spans 13 amino acids. In germline, CDR1 is MNHEY, CDR2 SVGAGI.

On this clonotype itself: Mismatch with germline at one junction end may stem from a read error. The rearrangement joins TRBV4-1 to TRBJ2-7; TRBD2 aligns across 7 bases. The germline CDR1 and CDR2 sequences are MGHRA and YSYEKL. The CDR3 contains 16 residues. Here the CDR3 reads CASSPAETGGTYEQYF. The CDR3 DNA is TGCGCCAGTAGCCCAGCTGAGACGGGAGGTACGTACGAGCAGTACTTC.

Remarks on this clonotype: Since a much larger clone is just one base distant, this may be a read error. This chain connects TRBV12-3 or TRBV12-4 to TRBJ2-1; no clear D. The CDR3 has 14 residues. V was pared by 7 bases and J by 2 bases, with 12 bases between. The CDR3 loop is CASNTTATYNEQFF. Written as DNA, the CDR3 is TGTGCCAGCAATACGACGGCCACCTACAATGAGCAGTTCTTC.

A word on this clonotype: A much larger clone lies a single base off, so this may be a read error. This chain uses TRBV4-3 with TRBJ2-7; D ambiguous. V lost 4 bases, J lost 7 bases, and 20 bases lay in between. CDR3 length: 15 residues. CDR1 and CDR2 (germline): LGHNA, YSLEER. CDR3 nucleotide sequence: TGCGCCAGCAGCCCAGGCGGTGGCCGGGCCGGAGAGCAGTACTTC. It is translated as CASSPGGGRAGEQYF.

Worth noting for this clonotype: At one of its ends the junction is not consistent with the germline gene, which may arise from a read error. The chain uses TRBV20-1 and TRBJ2-5, with D maybe TRBD2 (7 bases). The length of the CDR3 is 16 residues. CDR1 DFQATT and CDR2 SNEGSKA come from the germline V gene (reference sequence). The CDR3 protein is CSVRLSRGADAEAQYF. CDR3 in DNA: TGCAGTGTTAGACTATCCCGGGGGGCAGATGCGGAGGCCCAATACTTC.

This clonotype was detected only a few times. A clone one base away is much larger, so this may be a read error. This chain uses TRBV29-1 with TRBJ2-7, with 7 bases lining up with TRBD2. Trimming removed 3 bases from V and 3 bases from J; junction bases left unmatched: 8. Germline CDR1 reads SQVTM; CDR2 reads ANQGSEA. The CDR3 sequence is 14 residues long. CDR3 sequence reads: CSVEGLTGVYEQYF. The CDR3 coding sequence is TGCAGCGTTGAGGGACTAACGGGAGTCTACGAGCAGTACTTC.

V gene TRBV7-9 combines with J gene TRBJ1-5; D remains ambiguous. The CDR3 runs to 11 residues. V was pared by 2 bases and J by 11 bases, with 7 bases between. CDR1 is SEHNR, CDR2 FQNEAQ, per germline (reference sequence). CDR3 nucleotide sequence: TGTGCCAGCAGCTTATTGAAGTCCCAGCATTTT. It translates to CASSLLKSQHF.